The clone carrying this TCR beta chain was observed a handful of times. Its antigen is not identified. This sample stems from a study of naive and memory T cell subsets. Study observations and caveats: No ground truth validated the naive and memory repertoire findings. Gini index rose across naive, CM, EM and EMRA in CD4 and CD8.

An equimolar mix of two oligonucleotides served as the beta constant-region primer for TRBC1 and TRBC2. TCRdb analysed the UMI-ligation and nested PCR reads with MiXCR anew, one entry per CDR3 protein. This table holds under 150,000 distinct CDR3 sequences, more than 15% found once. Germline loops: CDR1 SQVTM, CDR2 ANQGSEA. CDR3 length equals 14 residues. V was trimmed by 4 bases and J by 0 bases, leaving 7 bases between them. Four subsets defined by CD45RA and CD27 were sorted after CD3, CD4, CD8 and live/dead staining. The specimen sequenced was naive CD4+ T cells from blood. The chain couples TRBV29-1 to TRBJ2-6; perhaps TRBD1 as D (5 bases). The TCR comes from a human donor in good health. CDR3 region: CSVGQISGANVLTF. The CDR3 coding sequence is TGCAGCGTTGGACAGATCTCTGGGGCCAACGTCCTGACTTTC.